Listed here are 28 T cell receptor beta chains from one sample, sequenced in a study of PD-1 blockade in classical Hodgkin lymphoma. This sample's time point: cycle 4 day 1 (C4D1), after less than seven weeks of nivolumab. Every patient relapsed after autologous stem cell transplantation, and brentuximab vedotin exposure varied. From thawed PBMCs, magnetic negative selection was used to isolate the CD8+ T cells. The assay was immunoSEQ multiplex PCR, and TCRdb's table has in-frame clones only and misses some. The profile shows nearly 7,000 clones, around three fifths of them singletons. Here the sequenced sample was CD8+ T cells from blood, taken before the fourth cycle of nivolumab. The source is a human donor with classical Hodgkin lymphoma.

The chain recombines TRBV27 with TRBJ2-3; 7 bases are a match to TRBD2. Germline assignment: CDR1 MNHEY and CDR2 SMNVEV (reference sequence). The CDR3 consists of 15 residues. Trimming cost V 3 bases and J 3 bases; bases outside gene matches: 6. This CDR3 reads CASSFISGYTDTQYF. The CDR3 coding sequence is TGTGCCAGCAGTTTTATTAGCGGGTATACAGATACGCAGTATTTT.

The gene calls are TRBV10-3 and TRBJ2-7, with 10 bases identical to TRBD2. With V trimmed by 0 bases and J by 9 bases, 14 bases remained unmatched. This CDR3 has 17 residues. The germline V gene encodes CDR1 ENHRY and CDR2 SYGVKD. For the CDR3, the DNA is TGTGCCATCAGTGAGTCCCCACTAGCGGGACTTCCTAGAGGGCAGTACTTC. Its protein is CAISESPLAGLPRGQYF.

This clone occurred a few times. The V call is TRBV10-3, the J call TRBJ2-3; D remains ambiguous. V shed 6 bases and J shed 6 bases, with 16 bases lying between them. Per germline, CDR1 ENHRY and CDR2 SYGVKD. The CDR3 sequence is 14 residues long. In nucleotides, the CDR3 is TGTGCCATCAGACCTGGACGGGTCGGGGATACGCAGTATTTT. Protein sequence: CAIRPGRVGDTQYF.

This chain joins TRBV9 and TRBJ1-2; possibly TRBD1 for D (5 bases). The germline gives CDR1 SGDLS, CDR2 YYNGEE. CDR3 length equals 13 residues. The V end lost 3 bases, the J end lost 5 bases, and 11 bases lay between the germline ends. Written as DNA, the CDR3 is TGTGCCAGCAGCGAAGGGTCAGGGTATGGCTACACCTTC. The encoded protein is CASSEGSGYGYTF. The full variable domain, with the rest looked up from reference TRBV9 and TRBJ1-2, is DSGVTQTPKHLITATGQRVTLRCSPRSGDLSVYWYQQSLDQGLQFLIQYYNGEERAKGNILERFSAQQFPDLHSELNLSSLELGDSALYFCASSEGSGYGYTFGSGTRLTVV.

The CDR3 nucleotides are TGCGCCAGCAGTGAGTCCTTGACAGGGGGCGGGCAGTACTTC. This translates into CASSESLTGGGQYF. The genes are TRBV10-1 and TRBJ2-7; TRBD1 agrees at 10 bases. V was clipped by 0 bases and J by 9 bases; unmatched bases: 5. This CDR3 has 14 amino acids. Germline CDR1 and CDR2: WNHNN and SYGVQD (reference sequence).

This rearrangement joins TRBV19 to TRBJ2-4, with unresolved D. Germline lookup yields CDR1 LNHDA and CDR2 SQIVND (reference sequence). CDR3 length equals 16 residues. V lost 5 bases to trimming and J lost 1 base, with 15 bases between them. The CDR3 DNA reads TGTGCCAGTAGTCCCTGGGATTTCAGGGCCAAAAACATTCAGTACTTC. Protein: CASSPWDFRAKNIQYF.

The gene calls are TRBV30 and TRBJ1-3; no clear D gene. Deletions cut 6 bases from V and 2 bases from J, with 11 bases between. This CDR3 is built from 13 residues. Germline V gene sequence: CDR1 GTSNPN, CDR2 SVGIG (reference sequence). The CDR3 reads CACQAGTGNTIYF. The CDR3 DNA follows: TGTGCCTGCCAAGCGGGCACTGGAAACACCATATATTTT.

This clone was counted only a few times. Here the CDR3 reads CASSFIAETPSREQYF. The DNA for the CDR3 is TGTGCCAGCAGTTTTATCGCAGAGACACCCAGTCGTGAGCAGTACTTC. This chain joins TRBV28 and TRBJ2-7; no reliable D call. V dropped 3 bases and J dropped 7 bases, with 22 bases sitting between them. Germline V gene lookup returns CDR1 MDHEN and CDR2 SYDVKM. The CDR3 is made up of 16 amino acids.

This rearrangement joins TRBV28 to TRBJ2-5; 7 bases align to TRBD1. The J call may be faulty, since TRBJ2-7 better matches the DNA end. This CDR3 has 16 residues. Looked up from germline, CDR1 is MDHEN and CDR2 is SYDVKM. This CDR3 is CASSFKQGYVPREQYF. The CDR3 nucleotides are TGTGCCAGCAGTTTTAAACAGGGGTACGTTCCTCGCGAGCAGTACTTC.

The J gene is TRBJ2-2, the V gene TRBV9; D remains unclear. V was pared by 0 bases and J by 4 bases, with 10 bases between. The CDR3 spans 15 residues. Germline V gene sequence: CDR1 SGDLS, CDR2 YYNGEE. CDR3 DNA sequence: TGTGCCAGCAGCGTAGGACCTACAGCCACCGGGGAGCTGTTTTTT. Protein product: CASSVGPTATGELFF.

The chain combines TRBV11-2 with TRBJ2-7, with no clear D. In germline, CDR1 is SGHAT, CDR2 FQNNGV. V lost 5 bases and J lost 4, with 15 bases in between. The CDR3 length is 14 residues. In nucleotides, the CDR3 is TGTGCCAGCAGCCTCGGATCCCCTGGGTACGAGCAGTACTTC. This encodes CASSLGSPGYEQYF.

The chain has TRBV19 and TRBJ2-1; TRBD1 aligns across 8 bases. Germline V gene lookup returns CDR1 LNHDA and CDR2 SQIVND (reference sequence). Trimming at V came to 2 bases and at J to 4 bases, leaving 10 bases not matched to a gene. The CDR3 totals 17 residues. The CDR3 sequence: CASSITPIGQGYNEQFF. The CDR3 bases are TGTGCCAGTAGTATAACGCCTATCGGACAGGGATACAATGAGCAGTTCTTC.

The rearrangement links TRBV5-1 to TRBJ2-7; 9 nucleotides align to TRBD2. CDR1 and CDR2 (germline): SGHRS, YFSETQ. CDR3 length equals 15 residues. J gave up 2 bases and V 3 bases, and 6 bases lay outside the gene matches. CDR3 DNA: TGCGCCAGCAGCTCCTTTAGCGGGAGCGCCTACGAGCAGTACTTC. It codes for CASSSFSGSAYEQYF.

CDR3 in DNA: TGCGCCAGCAGCTTGACTAGCGGGAGATCCTACAATGAGCAGTTCTTC. It translates to CASSLTSGRSYNEQFF. The chain carries TRBV5-1 and TRBJ2-1, with 11 nucleotides matching TRBD2. Germline V CDR1 and CDR2: SGHRS, YFSETQ. This CDR3 comprises 16 residues. The trim removed 1 base at V and 1 base at J, leaving 1 base unmatched.

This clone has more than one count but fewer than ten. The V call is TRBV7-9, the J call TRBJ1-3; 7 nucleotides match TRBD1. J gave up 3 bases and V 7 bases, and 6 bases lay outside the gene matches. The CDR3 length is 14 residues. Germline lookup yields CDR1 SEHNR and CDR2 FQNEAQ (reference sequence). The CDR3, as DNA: TGTGCCAGCAACGACAGGGCAGATGGAAACACCATATATTTT. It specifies CASNDRADGNTIYF.

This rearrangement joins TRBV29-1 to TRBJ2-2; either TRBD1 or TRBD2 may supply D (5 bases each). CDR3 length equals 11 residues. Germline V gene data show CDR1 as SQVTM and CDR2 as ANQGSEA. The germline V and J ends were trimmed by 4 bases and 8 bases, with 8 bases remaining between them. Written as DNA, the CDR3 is TGCAGCGTTGTGGGGGAAGGGGAGCTGTTTTTT. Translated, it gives CSVVGEGELFF.

The chain's CDR3 is CASSLIGLADYNEQFF. The CDR3 DNA reads TGTGCCAGCAGTTTAATAGGACTAGCGGATTACAATGAGCAGTTCTTC. V and J are TRBV27 and TRBJ2-1, with 10 positions matching TRBD2. The CDR3 is made up of 16 amino acids. With V trimmed by 2 bases and J by 4 bases, 5 bases remained unmatched. Germline CDR1 reads MNHEY; CDR2 reads SMNVEV (reference sequence).

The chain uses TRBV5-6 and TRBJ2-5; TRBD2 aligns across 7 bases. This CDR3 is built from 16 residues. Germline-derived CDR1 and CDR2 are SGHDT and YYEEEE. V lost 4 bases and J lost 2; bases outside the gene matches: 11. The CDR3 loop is CASSGLERGQQETQYF. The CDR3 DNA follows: TGTGCCAGCAGCGGACTAGAGAGGGGTCAACAAGAGACCCAGTACTTC.

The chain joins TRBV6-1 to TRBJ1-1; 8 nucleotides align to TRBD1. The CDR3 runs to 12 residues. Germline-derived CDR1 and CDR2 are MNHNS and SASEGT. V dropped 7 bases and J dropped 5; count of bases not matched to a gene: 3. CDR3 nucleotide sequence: TGTGCCAGCATGCGACAGGGGACTGAAGCTTTCTTT. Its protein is CASMRQGTEAFF.

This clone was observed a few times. This CDR3 reads CAISEGGVHYGYTF. In DNA form, the CDR3 reads TGTGCCATCAGTGAGGGAGGAGTGCACTATGGCTACACCTTC. The gene calls are TRBV10-3 and TRBJ1-2; no clear D gene. V lost 2 bases to trimming and J lost 3 bases, with 10 bases between them. Per the germline V gene, CDR1 is ENHRY and CDR2 is SYGVKD. The CDR3 covers 14 residues.

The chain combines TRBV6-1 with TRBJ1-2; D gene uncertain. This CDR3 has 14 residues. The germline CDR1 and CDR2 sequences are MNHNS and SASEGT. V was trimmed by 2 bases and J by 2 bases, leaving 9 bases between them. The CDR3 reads CASSESVGNYGYTF. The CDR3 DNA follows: TGTGCCAGCAGTGAAAGCGTAGGGAACTATGGCTACACCTTC.

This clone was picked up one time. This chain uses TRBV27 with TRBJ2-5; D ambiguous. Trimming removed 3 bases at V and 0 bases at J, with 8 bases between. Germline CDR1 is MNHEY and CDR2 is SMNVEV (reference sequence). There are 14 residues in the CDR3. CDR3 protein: CASSFASYQETQYF. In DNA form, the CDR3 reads TGTGCCAGCAGTTTCGCCTCGTACCAAGAGACCCAGTACTTC.

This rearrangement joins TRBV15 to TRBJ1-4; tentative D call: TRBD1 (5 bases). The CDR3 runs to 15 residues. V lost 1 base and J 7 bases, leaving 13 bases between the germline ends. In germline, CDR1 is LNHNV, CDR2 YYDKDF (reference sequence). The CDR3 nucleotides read TGTGCCACCAGCAGAGCCGGGACTATGGGTGAAAAACTGTTTTTT. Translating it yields CATSRAGTMGEKLFF.

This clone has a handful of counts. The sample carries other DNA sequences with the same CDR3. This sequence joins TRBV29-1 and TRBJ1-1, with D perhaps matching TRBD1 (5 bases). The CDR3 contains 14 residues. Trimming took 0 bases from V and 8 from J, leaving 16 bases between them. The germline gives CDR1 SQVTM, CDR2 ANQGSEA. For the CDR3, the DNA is TGCAGCGTTGAAGATCTTGGGGGGAGAGCCGAAGCTTTCTTT. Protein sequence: CSVEDLGGRAEAFF.

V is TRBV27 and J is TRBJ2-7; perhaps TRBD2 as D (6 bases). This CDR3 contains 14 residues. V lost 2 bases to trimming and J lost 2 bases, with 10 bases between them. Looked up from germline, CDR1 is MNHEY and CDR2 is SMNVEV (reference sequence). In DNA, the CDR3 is TGTGCCAGCAGTTTAGGAGGGCCCGCCTACGAGCAGTACTTC. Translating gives CASSLGGPAYEQYF.

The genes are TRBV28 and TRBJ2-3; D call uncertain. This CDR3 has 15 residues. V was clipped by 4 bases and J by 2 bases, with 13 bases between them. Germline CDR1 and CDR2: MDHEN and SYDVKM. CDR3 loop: CASSSGGVSTDTQYF. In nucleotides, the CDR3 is TGTGCCAGCAGTTCTGGTGGCGTTTCCACAGATACGCAGTATTTT.

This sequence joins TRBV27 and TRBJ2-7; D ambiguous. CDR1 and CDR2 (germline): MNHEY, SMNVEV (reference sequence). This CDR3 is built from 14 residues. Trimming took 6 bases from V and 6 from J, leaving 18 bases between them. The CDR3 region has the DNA TGTGCCAGCAGCCCCAGGACCGGATACCGCGAGCAGTACTTC. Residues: CASSPRTGYREQYF.

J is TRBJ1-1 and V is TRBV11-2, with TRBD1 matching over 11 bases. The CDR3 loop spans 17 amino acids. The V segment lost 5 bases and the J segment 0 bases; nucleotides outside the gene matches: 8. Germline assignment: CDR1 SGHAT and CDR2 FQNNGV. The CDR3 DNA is TGTGCCAGCAGCCTGCAGGGACAGGGGGGATTGAACACTGAAGCTTTCTTT. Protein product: CASSLQGQGGLNTEAFF.